Below, 23 T cell receptor beta chains from the same sample are listed, as sequenced in a study of blood T cells in healthy people across ages. Then a second PCR, running roughly 6 to 12 cycles, was carried out with a sample-barcoded 5' primer and a J-beta primer mix. One entry per CDR3 protein results from TCRdb running MiXCR on the 5' RACE reads. The repertoire has 630,000 or so distinct CDR3 sequences, about 28% of them found once; the top ten carry around 16%. The specimen sequenced was blood. The receptor source for this set is a woman aged 80 or over in good health.

This clonotype has a handful of counts. CDR3 residues: CASSLERGRSEKLFF. The CDR3 region has the DNA TGTGCCAGCAGCTTAGAGAGGGGAAGGAGTGAAAAACTGTTTTTT. The V gene is TRBV11-2, the J gene TRBJ1-4; possible D gene TRBD1, 5 bases. Trimming took 0 bases from V and 7 from J, leaving 12 bases between them. From germline, CDR1 is SGHAT and CDR2 FQNNGV. CDR3 size: 15 residues.

The chain uses TRBV30 and TRBJ1-1; possibly TRBD1 for D (6 bases). Per germline, CDR1 GTSNPN and CDR2 SVGIG (reference sequence). V lost 2 bases to trimming and J lost 4 bases, with 14 bases between them. This CDR3 has 14 residues. The CDR3 is CAWSRGGMATEAFF. DNA for the CDR3: TGTGCCTGGAGTAGGGGGGGTATGGCCACTGAAGCTTTCTTT.

This clonotype appeared many times. This chain uses TRBV5-4 with TRBJ2-7; D may match TRBD1 or TRBD2 (6 bases each). CDR3 length: 17 amino acids. V gave up 4 bases and J gave up 0 bases, with 20 bases separating them. Germline V gene lookup returns CDR1 SGHNT and CDR2 YYREEE (reference sequence). CDR3 residues: CASSPKGGKDSSYEQYF. CDR3 nucleotide sequence: TGTGCCAGCAGCCCCAAGGGGGGAAAGGACTCCTCCTACGAGCAGTACTTC.

The chain links TRBV29-1 to TRBJ2-1; D gene uncertain. The J call could be wrong; TRBJ2-7 is a better fit for the DNA end. The germline V gene has CDR1 SQVTM and CDR2 ANQGSEA. CDR3 length equals 14 residues. Written as DNA, the CDR3 is TGCAGCGTTTCGGACCCGAGCTCCTACAATGAGCAGTACTTC. Translation gives CSVSDPSSYNEQYF.

Note on this clonotype: The CDR3 does not end in the conserved phenylalanine or tryptophan, so this is likely a read error. The rearrangement links TRBV7-2 to TRBJ1-2; D not resolved. The V gene's germline CDR1 is SGHTA and CDR2 FQGNSA. CDR3 length: 14 amino acids. CDR3 bases: TGTGCCTGCAGCTTAAATTCAGCTAACTATGGCTACACCGTC. It codes for CACSLNSANYGYTV.

The table lists this clonotype with many counts. The gene calls are TRBV7-2 and TRBJ2-3, with D possibly being TRBD2 (5 bases). This CDR3 is 17 amino acids long. Between the trimmed V and J ends, which lost 1 base and 1 base, there was a span of 15 bases. In germline, CDR1 is SGHTA, CDR2 FQGNSA. The CDR3 sequence is CASSLGLRAVGTDTQYF. For the CDR3, the DNA is TGTGCCAGCAGCTTAGGGTTGAGGGCAGTAGGCACAGATACGCAGTATTTT. The variable domain in full, completed from reference TRBV7-2 and TRBJ2-3, reads GAGVSQSPSNKVTEKGKDVELRCDPISGHTALYWYRQSLGQGLEFLIYFQGNSAPDKSGLPSDRFSAERTGGSVSTLTIQRTQQEDSAVYLCASSLGLRAVGTDTQYFGPGTRLTVL.

This clonotype showed up just a few times. CDR3 nucleotide sequence: TGTGCCAGCAGTTTGTCGACAGGGGGAACTGAAGCTTTCTTT. Protein product: CASSLSTGGTEAFF. The rearrangement links TRBV6-2 or TRBV6-3 to TRBJ1-1; the match to TRBD1 covers 9 bases. In germline, CDR1 is MNHEY, CDR2 SVGEGT. The CDR3 runs 14 residues. Trimming cost V 4 bases and J 5 bases; bases outside gene matches: 5.

With respect to this clonotype: A much larger clone lies a single base off, so this may be a read error. This chain uses TRBV7-2 with TRBJ1-1; no definite D call. V lost 1 base and J lost 1, with 7 bases in between. This CDR3 has 14 residues. CDR1 and CDR2 (germline): SGHTA, FQGNSA. The CDR3 region is CASSLVAANTEAFF. The DNA of the CDR3 is TGTGCCAGCAGCTTAGTGGCGGCGAACACTGAAGCTTTCTTT.

In this sample, this clonotype turned up many times. V usage is TRBV9 and J usage is TRBJ2-2; D might be TRBD1 (6 bases). The CDR3 spans 13 residues. Trimming cost V 5 bases and J 1 base, with 6 bases left between them. The V gene's germline CDR1 is SGDLS and CDR2 YYNGEE. CDR3 DNA: TGTGCCAGCAGGGGACAGAACACCGGGGAGCTGTTTTTT. Protein product: CASRGQNTGELFF.

This clonotype was found many times. The chain recombines TRBV6-4 with TRBJ2-1; 7 nucleotides agree with TRBD1. CDR1 and CDR2 (germline): MRHNA, SNTAGT. J was trimmed by 7 bases and V by 5 bases; bases with no gene match: 5. This CDR3 has 13 amino acids. In DNA, the CDR3 is TGTGCCAGCAGTCGGGACAGTCGGAATGAGCAGTTCTTC. Encoded protein: CASSRDSRNEQFF.

For the CDR3, the DNA is TGCAGTGCTAGAGCGGGAGTAAGATACAATGAGCAGTTCTTC. Translation: CSARAGVRYNEQFF. The chain has TRBV20-1 and TRBJ2-1; TRBD2 might be the D (6 bases). The CDR3 runs to 14 residues. In germline, CDR1 is DFQATT, CDR2 SNEGSKA (reference sequence). The germline V and J ends were trimmed by 1 base and 4 bases, with 11 bases remaining between them.

This clonotype was observed many times. This chain connects TRBV2 to TRBJ1-5; D gene unclear. V was trimmed by 4 bases and J by 0 bases, leaving 7 bases between them. CDR3 length equals 14 residues. Germline V gene data show CDR1 as SNHLY and CDR2 as FYNNEI. The CDR3 nucleotides are TGTGCCAGCAGTGCTTGGGATAGCAATCAGCCCCAGCATTTT. Residues: CASSAWDSNQPQHF.

This clonotype was detected many times. V and J are TRBV12-3 or TRBV12-4 and TRBJ1-1; D is uncertain. V lost 5 bases, J lost 3 bases, and 13 bases lay in between. The CDR3 loop spans 14 amino acids. The CDR3 DNA is TGTGCCAGCAGTCTTGGGTACGGGGACACTGAAGCTTTCTTT. Translation: CASSLGYGDTEAFF.

On this clonotype itself: The junction departs from the called germline gene at one end, perhaps through a read error. The chain has TRBV3-1 and TRBJ2-3; D is possibly TRBD2 (7 bases). The CDR3 spans 17 residues. The germline gives CDR1 LGHDT, CDR2 YNNKEL (reference sequence). CDR3 DNA: TGTGCCAGCAGCCAAGATCGCGGCGGGGGCCACACGGATATGCAGTATTTT. As protein: CASSQDRGGGHTDMQYF.

The V and J genes are TRBV29-1 and TRBJ2-1, with D tentatively TRBD2 (6 bases). The germline gives CDR1 SQVTM, CDR2 ANQGSEA. V was clipped by 7 bases and J by 13 bases, with 26 bases between them. This CDR3 region has 14 residues. The CDR3 sequence is CSGRGSSSYNGQFF. DNA of the CDR3: TGCAGCGGGAGGGGTTCTAGCTCCTACAATGGACAGTTCTTC.

The chain is built from TRBV5-1 and TRBJ2-5; 7 positions match TRBD1. The length of the CDR3 is 15 residues. With 5 bases clipped from V and 5 bases from J, the junction kept 12 bases outside the gene matches. Germline assignment: CDR1 SGHRS and CDR2 YFSETQ. The DNA of the CDR3 is TGCGCCAGCAGAATGCAACAGGGGCCGTTGGAGACCCAGTACTTC. Its translation is CASRMQQGPLETQYF. Full variable domain (remainder filled in from reference TRBV5-1 and TRBJ2-5): KAGVTQTPRYLIKTRGQQVTLSCSPISGHRSVSWYQQTPGQGLQFLFEYFSETQRNKGNFPGRFSGRQFSNSRSEMNVSTLELGDSALYLCASRMQQGPLETQYFGPGTRLLVL.

This clonotype was detected only a few times. The chain couples TRBV20-1 to TRBJ1-1; D unclear. Germline assignment: CDR1 DFQATT and CDR2 SNEGSKA (reference sequence). The CDR3 spans 13 residues. V dropped 0 bases and J dropped 8 bases, with 13 bases sitting between them. CDR3 bases: TGCAGTGCTAGAGATGGCGGCTATTCCGAAGCTTTCTTT. Translation: CSARDGGYSEAFF.

This clonotype occurred many times. The chain links TRBV5-1 to TRBJ2-7; D tentatively reads TRBD1 or TRBD2 (5 bases each). Trimming took off 7 bases at V and 1 base at J, with 18 bases between the two ends. Germline values: CDR1 SGHRS, CDR2 YFSETQ. This CDR3 comprises 15 residues. In nucleotides, the CDR3 is TGCGCCAGCTGGGACGGGCCACACGGATCCTACGAGCAGTACTTC. This gives the protein CASWDGPHGSYEQYF.

The V and J genes are TRBV20-1 and TRBJ1-6; D gene uncertain. This CDR3 region has 15 residues. Germline values: CDR1 DFQATT, CDR2 SNEGSKA (reference sequence). V gave up 1 base and J gave up 8 bases, with 15 bases separating them. The CDR3 here is CSARGPGDRDSPLHF. The CDR3 DNA sequence: TGCAGTGCTAGAGGCCCAGGTGACCGTGATTCACCCCTCCACTTT.

This clonotype was observed once. Being one base from a much bigger clone, this may be a read error. The rearrangement uses TRBV25-1 and TRBJ1-1; D not resolved. CDR3 size: 13 residues. With 5 bases removed from V and 0 bases from J, the gap between germline ends came to 7 bases. From germline, CDR1 is MGHDK and CDR2 SYGVNS. In nucleotides, the CDR3 is TGTGCCAGCAGTACCCAGGTGAACACTGAAGCTTTCTTT. Amino acids: CASSTQVNTEAFF. Supplemented by reference TRBV25-1 and TRBJ1-1, the full variable domain reads EADIYQTPRYLVIGTGKKITLECSQTMGHDKMYWYQQDPGMELHLIHYSYGVNSTEKGDLSSESTVSRIRTEHFPLTLESARPSHTSQYLCASSTQVNTEAFFGQGTRLTVV.

The V call is TRBV20-1, the J call TRBJ2-3; TRBD1 might be the D (5 bases). The CDR3 is 15 residues long. V lost 0 bases and J 2 bases, leaving 12 bases between the germline ends. In germline, CDR1 is DFQATT, CDR2 SNEGSKA (reference sequence). The CDR3 DNA reads TGCAGTGCTAGAGAGACAGCACCCTTCACAGATACGCAGTATTTT. Protein: CSARETAPFTDTQYF.

The rearrangement uses TRBV20-1 and TRBJ1-5, with a weak D call TRBD1 (5 bases). The CDR3 extends over 13 amino acids. In germline, CDR1 is DFQATT, CDR2 SNEGSKA (reference sequence). The V gene lost 6 bases and the J gene lost 2 bases, with 11 bases spanning the gap. This CDR3 reads CSARRGGNQPQHF. CDR3 coding DNA: TGCAGTGCCCGGCGGGGGGGCAATCAGCCCCAGCATTTT.

With regard to this clonotype: One base away lies a much larger clone, so this may be a sequencing read error. The chain joins TRBV5-5 to TRBJ2-1; 9 nucleotides match TRBD1. This CDR3 spans 13 amino acids. Germline CDR1 is SGHKS and CDR2 is YYEKEE (reference sequence). The ends lost 3 bases at V and 8 bases at J; junction bases unmatched: 3. The CDR3 protein is CASSSWDRDEQFF. The CDR3 DNA reads as TGTGCCAGCAGCTCGTGGGACAGGGATGAGCAGTTCTTC.